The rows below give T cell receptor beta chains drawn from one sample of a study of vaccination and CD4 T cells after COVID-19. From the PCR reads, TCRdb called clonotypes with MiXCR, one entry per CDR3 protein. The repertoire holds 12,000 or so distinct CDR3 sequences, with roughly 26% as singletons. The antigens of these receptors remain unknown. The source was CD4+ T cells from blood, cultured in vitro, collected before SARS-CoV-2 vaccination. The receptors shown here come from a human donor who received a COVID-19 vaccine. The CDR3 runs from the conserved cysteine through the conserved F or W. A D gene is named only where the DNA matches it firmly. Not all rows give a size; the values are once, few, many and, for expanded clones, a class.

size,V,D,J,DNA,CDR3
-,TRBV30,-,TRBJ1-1,TGTGCCTGGACTAACTGGGGGAACACTGAAGCTTTCTTT,CAWTNWGNTEAFF
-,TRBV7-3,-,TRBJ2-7,TGTGCCAGCAGCTTATTTTTAACGGACGAGCAGTACTTC,CASSLFLTDEQYF
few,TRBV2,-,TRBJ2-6,TGTGCCAGCCGCAGTGAGGGGGCTGGGGCCAACGTCCTGACTTTC,CASRSEGAGANVLTF
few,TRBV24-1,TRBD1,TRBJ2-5,TGTGCCACCAGTGATTCCGGGACAGACCAAGAGACCCAGTACTTC,CATSDSGTDQETQYF
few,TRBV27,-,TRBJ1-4,TGTGCCAGCAGTTCGATCAGGGATCCTAATGAAAAACTGTTTTTT,CASSSIRDPNEKLFF
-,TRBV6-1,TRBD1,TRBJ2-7,TGTGCCAGCAGCATAGAACCGGGACAGGTCTACGAGCAGTACTTC,CASSIEPGQVYEQYF
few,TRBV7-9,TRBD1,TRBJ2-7,TGTGCCAGCAGCTCGCCCCAAGGCCTAGAAACAAGACAGGGCCACGAGCAGTACTTC,CASSSPQGLETRQGHEQYF
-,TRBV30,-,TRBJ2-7,TGTGCCTGGAGGACTAGTAGCAACAATCAGTACTTC,CAWRTSSNNQYF
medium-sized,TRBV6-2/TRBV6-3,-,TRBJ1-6,TGTGCCAGCAGTTACCGAAGTAATTACTTAAGGACACCCCTCCACTTT,CASSYRSNYLRTPLHF
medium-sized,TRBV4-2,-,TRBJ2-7,TGTGCCAGCAGCCAAGAGGACGAGCAGTACTTC,CASSQEDEQYF
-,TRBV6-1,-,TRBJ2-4,TGTGCCAGCAGTGAAGCTCTGGGTTTAGACAAAAACATTCAGTACTTC,CASSEALGLDKNIQYF
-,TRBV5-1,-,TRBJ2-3,TGCGCCAGCAGGTCGGGCCCTAGCACAGATACGCAGTATTTT,CASRSGPSTDTQYF
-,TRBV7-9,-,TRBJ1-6,TGTGCCAGCAGCCAAAATCAGGAGAATTCACCCCTCCACTTT,CASSQNQENSPLHF
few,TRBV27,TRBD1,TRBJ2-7,TGTGCCAGCAGTTCCCCGGGACAGGGGGCGCGCGAGCAGTACTTC,CASSSPGQGAREQYF
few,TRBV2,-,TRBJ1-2,TGTGCCAGCAGCGTAAACAGGGTAACTGGCTACACCTTC,CASSVNRVTGYTF
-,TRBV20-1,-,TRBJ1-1,TGCAGTGCTATCCGGGACATGAACACTGAAGCTTTCTTT,CSAIRDMNTEAFF
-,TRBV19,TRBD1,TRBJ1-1,TGTGCCAGTAGTATCGACAGGGGGACTGAAGCTTTCTTT,CASSIDRGTEAFF
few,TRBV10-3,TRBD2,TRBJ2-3,TGTGCCATCAGTGAAGGGACTAGCTTTGATACGCAGTATTTT,CAISEGTSFDTQYF
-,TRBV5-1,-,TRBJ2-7,TGCGCCAGCAGCCTTTCTCGGCCTTCGGTGGAGCAGTACTTC,CASSLSRPSVEQYF
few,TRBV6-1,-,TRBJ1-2,TGTGCCAGCAGTGAGGGAACAGGGGGCTACACCTTC,CASSEGTGGYTF
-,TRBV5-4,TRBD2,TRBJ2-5,TGTGCCAGCAGCTTGGGGGGCGGGACTACCGAAGAGACCCAGTACTTC,CASSLGGGTTEETQYF
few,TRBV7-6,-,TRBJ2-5,TGTGCCAGCAGCTCTTACATAGGGAGGGAGACCCAGTACTTC,CASSSYIGRETQYF
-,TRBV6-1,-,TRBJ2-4,TGTGCCAGCAAGGGGACCCTAGCCAAAAACATTCAGTACTTC,CASKGTLAKNIQYF
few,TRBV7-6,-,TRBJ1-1,TGTGCCAGCAGCTTATTCGCTGGAATGGGGGTCACTGAAGCTTTCTTT,CASSLFAGMGVTEAFF
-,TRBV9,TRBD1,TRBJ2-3,TGTGCCAGCAGCGTAGAAGGGACAGGGGGTAGCGCAGATACGCAGTATTTT,CASSVEGTGGSADTQYF
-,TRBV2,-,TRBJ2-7,TGTGCCAGCACAGAGAGGCAGGCTACCTACGAGCAGTACTTC,CASTERQATYEQYF
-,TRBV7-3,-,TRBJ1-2,TGTGCCAGCAGCTTGGAGGGTTATGGCTACACCTTC,CASSLEGYGYTF
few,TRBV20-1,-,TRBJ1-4,TGCAGTGCTACAGGGAGAGGGGCGATTGAAAAACTGTTTTTT,CSATGRGAIEKLFF
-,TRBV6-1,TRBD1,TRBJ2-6,TGTGCCAGCAGCCTAACTCTAGGGACAGGGAAGGCTGGGGCCAACGTCCTGACTTTC,CASSLTLGTGKAGANVLTF
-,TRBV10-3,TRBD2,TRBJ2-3,TGTGCCATCAGCGGGGGGGCTACTTCCACAGATACGCAGTATTTT,CAISGGATSTDTQYF
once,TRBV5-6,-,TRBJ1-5,TGTGCCAGCAGCCCGGCGGGGGTAGGTCAGCCCCAGCATTTT,CASSPAGVGQPQHF
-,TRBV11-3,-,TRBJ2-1,TGTGCCAGCAACGTCGAAACAGGCGAGGGGCAGTTCTTC,CASNVETGEGQFF
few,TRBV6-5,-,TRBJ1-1,TGTGCCAGCAGTTCGCGGGGGGACACTGAAGCTTTCTTT,CASSSRGDTEAFF
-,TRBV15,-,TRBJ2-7,TGTGCCACCAGCAGAGATTATCAGGACTACGAGCAGTACTTC,CATSRDYQDYEQYF
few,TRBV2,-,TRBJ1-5,TGTGCCAGCAGCAAGTTAAGGACGGATAGCAATCAGCCCCAGCATTTT,CASSKLRTDSNQPQHF
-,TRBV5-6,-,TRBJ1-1,TGTGCCAGCAGCTTACTGACACAGGTCTTAAAGAACACTGAAGCTTTCTTT,CASSLLTQVLKNTEAFF
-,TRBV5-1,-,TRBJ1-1,TGCGCCAGCAGCTTGAGGGGGGGGTATGAAGCTTTCTTT,CASSLRGGYEAFF
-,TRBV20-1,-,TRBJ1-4,TGCAGTGCTAGAGACCCGACATTAGGAGATGAAAAACTGTTTTTT,CSARDPTLGDEKLFF
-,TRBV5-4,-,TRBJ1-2,TGTGCCAGCAGCTTGGTATCCAACACGCATGGCTACACCTTC,CASSLVSNTHGYTF
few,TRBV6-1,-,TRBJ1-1,TGTGCCAGCAGATGGGGTGGGAGGAACACTGAAGCTTTCTTT,CASRWGGRNTEAFF
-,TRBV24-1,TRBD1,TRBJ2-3,TGTGCCACCAGTGATTTCGGTACAGGGGGGAGCACAGATACGCAGTATTTT,CATSDFGTGGSTDTQYF
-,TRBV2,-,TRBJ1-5,TGTGCCAGCAGTGTCGAAGGGAATCAGCCCCAGCATTTT,CASSVEGNQPQHF
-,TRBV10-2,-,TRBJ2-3,TGCGCCAGCAGTCCCAGGGGTGCTAGCACAGATACGCAGTATTTT,CASSPRGASTDTQYF
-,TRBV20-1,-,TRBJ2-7,TGCAGTGCCTCCCCGGGGTACGAGCAGTACTTC,CSASPGYEQYF
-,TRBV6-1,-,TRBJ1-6,TGTGCCAGCAAGGAACAGGGCTCCTATAATTCACCCCTCCACTTT,CASKEQGSYNSPLHF
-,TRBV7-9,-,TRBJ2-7,TGTGCCAGCAGCGAGACGGCAGGCGCCTACGAGCAGTACTTC,CASSETAGAYEQYF
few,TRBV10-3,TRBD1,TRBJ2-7,TGTGCCATCAGTGAGGGGACAGGGGGCTACGAGCAGTACTTC,CAISEGTGGYEQYF
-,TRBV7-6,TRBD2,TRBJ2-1,TGTGCCAGCAGCCAACCGGGGGGGCCATCGGGCAATGAGCAGTTCTTC,CASSQPGGPSGNEQFF
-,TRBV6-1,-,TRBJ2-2,TGTGCCAGCACTCAAAGCAACGGGGAGCTGTTTTTT,CASTQSNGELFF
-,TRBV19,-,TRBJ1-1,TGTGCCAGTAGTATCGGGCCCCACAGGACTGAAGCTTTCTTT,CASSIGPHRTEAFF
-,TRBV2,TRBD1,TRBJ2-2,TGTGCCAGCAGCTTTACAGGACAGGAAAACACCGGGGAGCTGTTTTTT,CASSFTGQENTGELFF
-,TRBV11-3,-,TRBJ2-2,TGTGCCAGCAGCTTAGTACAGGGCGCCGGGGAGCTGTTTTTT,CASSLVQGAGELFF
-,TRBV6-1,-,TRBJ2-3,TGTGCCAGCAGTGAAGGAGGGGGGCCTAGCACAGATACGCAGTATTTT,CASSEGGGPSTDTQYF